Below, 10 T cell receptor beta chains from the same sample are listed, as sequenced in a study of human T cells and chemical hapten exposure (dated by TCRdb to the early 2020s). Receptors were amplified or captured by RACE. The data were produced on a NextSeq 500. The public reads were run again by TCRdb, first through fastp at Q25 and then through MiXCR, and only productive beta chains were kept. Under each unique CDR3 protein, matching rows form one entry showing the most common genes and DNA. The table for this sample lists roughly 64,000 distinct CDR3 sequences; 9.5% to 11% of them were counted only once. The ten largest clones capture about 2.3% of the sample. The sample's time point label, in plain terms: patch test 3, about 24 weeks after DPC sensitization. The intended sense of this specimen's treatment or condition label: therapeutic diphenylcyclopropenone sensitization with weekly scalp DPC.

The source was whole blood, collected in connection with sensitization to the hapten diphenylcyclopropenone (DPC). These receptor sequences come from a woman aged 30 to 39 with alopecia areata. Some clones in this sample may be carry-over from other donors' samples.

This clonotype was recorded at least ten times. The J gene is TRBJ1-1, the V gene TRBV7-2, with 8 bases that match TRBD1. This CDR3 spans 16 amino acids. With V trimmed by 1 base and J by 10 bases, 14 bases remained unmatched. Germline assignment: CDR1 SGHTA and CDR2 FQGNSA. The CDR3 DNA reads TGTGCCAGCAGCTTAGTGGGTCAGGGGGCCGGCACTAGAGCTTTCTTT. This translates into CASSLVGQGAGTRAFF.

In DNA form, the CDR3 reads TGTGCCAGCAGTTTAGCTCCCGGACAGCCGGACCTCCAGTACTTC. It translates to CASSLAPGQPDLQYF. This chain links TRBV12-3 or TRBV12-4 with TRBJ2-5, with TRBD1 as a possible D gene (6 bases). The V gene lost 0 bases and the J gene lost 10 bases, with 18 bases spanning the gap. The CDR3 runs 15 residues.

This clonotype was recorded a few times. This rearrangement joins TRBV28 to TRBJ2-7, with a weak D call TRBD1 (6 bases). The CDR3 extends over 12 amino acids. The germline V gene has CDR1 MDHEN and CDR2 SYDVKM. Trimming shortened V by 5 bases and J by 1 base, and 6 bases separated the two germline ends. This CDR3 reads CASSQGSYEQYF. The CDR3 nucleotides read TGTGCCAGCAGTCAGGGGTCCTACGAGCAGTACTTC.

A note on this clonotype: A read error may explain this, as a much larger clone is one base away. The rearrangement uses TRBV20-1 and TRBJ2-7, with unresolved D. V gave up 1 base and J gave up 0 bases, with 13 bases separating them. The CDR3 has 15 residues. The germline gives CDR1 DFQATT, CDR2 SNEGSKA (reference sequence). CDR3 loop: CSARVGALSSYEQYF. The CDR3 DNA follows: TGCAGTGCTAGAGTTGGAGCGCTTAGCTCCTACGAGCAGTACTTC.

This clonotype was seen at least ten times. The J gene is TRBJ2-5, the V gene TRBV6-2 or TRBV6-3; D remains unclear. CDR1 MNHEY and CDR2 SVGEGT come from the germline V gene. Trimming left V 2 bases short and J 2 bases short, with 3 bases between. This CDR3 is 12 amino acids long. CDR3 loop: CASSYGQETQYF. The CDR3, as DNA: TGTGCCAGCAGTTACGGGCAAGAGACCCAGTACTTC.

V is TRBV28 and J is TRBJ2-2, with TRBD1 matching over 7 bases. The CDR3 totals 15 residues. V trimming: 6 bases; J trimming: 0 bases; junction bases outside the gene matches: 4. Per germline, CDR1 MDHEN and CDR2 SYDVKM. The CDR3 reads CASRNQGANTGELFF. The CDR3, as DNA: TGTGCCAGCAGAAACCAGGGGGCGAACACCGGGGAGCTGTTTTTT.

V usage is TRBV12-3 or TRBV12-4 and J usage is TRBJ1-1, with D unresolved. V lost 4 bases and J 3 bases, leaving 12 bases between the germline ends. This CDR3 contains 14 residues. CDR3 amino acids: CASSYPLLDTEAFF. The DNA of the CDR3 is TGTGCCAGCAGTTACCCCCTATTGGACACTGAAGCTTTCTTT.

The rearrangement joins TRBV5-1 to TRBJ1-6; TRBD1 agrees at 7 bases. Germline V gene sequence: CDR1 SGHRS, CDR2 YFSETQ. After removal of 2 bases from V and 7 bases from J, the junction contained 6 bases not matched to a gene. The CDR3 contains 15 residues. CDR3 region: CASSFDRVQNSPLHF. The CDR3 nucleotides are TGCGCCAGCAGCTTCGACAGGGTTCAGAATTCACCCCTCCACTTT.

This clonotype came up many times. The chain carries TRBV19 and TRBJ1-4; no clear D gene. V lost 9 bases and J lost 4, with 12 bases in between. Germline V gene sequence: CDR1 LNHDA, CDR2 SQIVND (reference sequence). This CDR3 region has 13 residues. In DNA, the CDR3 is TGTGCCAGCAGACCCGGGATTAATGAAAAACTGTTTTTT. This sequence encodes CASRPGINEKLFF. The entire variable domain, with the rest obtained from reference TRBV19 and TRBJ1-4, is as follows: DGGITQSPKYLFRKEGQNVTLSCEQNLNHDAMYWYRQDPGQGLRLIYYSQIVNDFQKGDIAEGYSVSREKKESFPLTVTSAQKNPTAFYLCASRPGINEKLFFGSGTQLSVL.

This clonotype was observed a few times. The V gene is TRBV10-2, the J gene TRBJ1-1, with 8 bases lining up with TRBD1. With 7 bases clipped from V and 1 base from J, the junction kept 8 bases outside the gene matches. CDR1 and CDR2 (germline): WSHSY, SAAADI. This CDR3 spans 15 amino acids. CDR3 DNA: TGCGCCAGCAAGTACAGGGGGGGTACGAACACTGAAGCTTTCTTT. Translated: CASKYRGGTNTEAFF.